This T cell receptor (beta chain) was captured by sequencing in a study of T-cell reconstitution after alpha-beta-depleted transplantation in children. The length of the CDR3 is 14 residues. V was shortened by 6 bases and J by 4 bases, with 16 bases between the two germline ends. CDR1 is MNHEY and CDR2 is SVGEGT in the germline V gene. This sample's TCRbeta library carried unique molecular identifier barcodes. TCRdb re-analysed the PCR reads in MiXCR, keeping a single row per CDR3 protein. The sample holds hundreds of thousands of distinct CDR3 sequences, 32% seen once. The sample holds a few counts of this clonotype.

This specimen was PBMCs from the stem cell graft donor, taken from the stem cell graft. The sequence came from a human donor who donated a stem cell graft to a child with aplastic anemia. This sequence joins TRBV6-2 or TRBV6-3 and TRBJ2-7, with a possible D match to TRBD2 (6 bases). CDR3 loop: CASSYGGGTYEQYV. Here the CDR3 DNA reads TGTGCCAGCAGCTACGGGGGTGGCACATACGAGCAGTACGTC.